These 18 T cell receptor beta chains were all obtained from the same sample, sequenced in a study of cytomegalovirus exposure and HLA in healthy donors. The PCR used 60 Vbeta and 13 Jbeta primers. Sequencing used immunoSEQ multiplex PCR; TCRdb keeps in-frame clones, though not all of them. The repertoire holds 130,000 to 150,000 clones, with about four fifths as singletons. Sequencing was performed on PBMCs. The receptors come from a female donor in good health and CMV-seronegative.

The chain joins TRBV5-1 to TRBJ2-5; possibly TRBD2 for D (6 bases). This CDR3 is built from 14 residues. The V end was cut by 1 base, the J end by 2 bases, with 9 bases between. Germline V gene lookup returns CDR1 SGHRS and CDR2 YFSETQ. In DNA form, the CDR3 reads TGCGCCAGCAGCTTGTATGCGGGACAAGAGACCCAGTACTTC. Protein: CASSLYAGQETQYF.

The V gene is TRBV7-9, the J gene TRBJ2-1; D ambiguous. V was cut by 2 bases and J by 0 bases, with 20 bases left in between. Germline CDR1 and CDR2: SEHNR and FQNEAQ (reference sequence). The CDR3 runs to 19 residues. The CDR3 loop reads CASSLYPTALPSSYNEQFF. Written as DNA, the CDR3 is TGTGCCAGCAGCTTATATCCCACCGCCCTTCCGAGCTCCTACAATGAGCAGTTCTTC. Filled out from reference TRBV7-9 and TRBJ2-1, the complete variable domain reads DTGVSQNPRHKITKRGQNVTFRCDPISEHNRLYWYRQTLGQGPEFLTYFQNEAQLEKSRLLSDRFSAERPKGSFSTLEIQRTEQGDSAMYLCASSLYPTALPSSYNEQFFGPGTRLTVL.

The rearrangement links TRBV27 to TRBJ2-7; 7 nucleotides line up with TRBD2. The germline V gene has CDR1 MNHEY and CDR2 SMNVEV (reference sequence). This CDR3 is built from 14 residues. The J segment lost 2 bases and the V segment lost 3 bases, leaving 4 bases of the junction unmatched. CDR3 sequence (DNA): TGTGCCAGCAGTTTGGGGGGAGGGACCTACGAGCAGTACTTC. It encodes CASSLGGGTYEQYF.

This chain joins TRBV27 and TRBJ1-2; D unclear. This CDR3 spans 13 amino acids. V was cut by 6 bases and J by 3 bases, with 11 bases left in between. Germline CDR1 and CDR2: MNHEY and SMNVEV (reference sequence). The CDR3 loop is CASSPQNDYGYTF. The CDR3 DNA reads TGTGCCAGCAGCCCACAGAATGACTATGGCTACACCTTC.

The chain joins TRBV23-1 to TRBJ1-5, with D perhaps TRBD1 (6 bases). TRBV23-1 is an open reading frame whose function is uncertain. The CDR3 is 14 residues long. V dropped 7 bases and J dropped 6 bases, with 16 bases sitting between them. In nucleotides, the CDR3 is TGCGCCAGCACCAATCCAGGGGCGAGTCAGCCCCAGCATTTT. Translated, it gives CASTNPGASQPQHF.

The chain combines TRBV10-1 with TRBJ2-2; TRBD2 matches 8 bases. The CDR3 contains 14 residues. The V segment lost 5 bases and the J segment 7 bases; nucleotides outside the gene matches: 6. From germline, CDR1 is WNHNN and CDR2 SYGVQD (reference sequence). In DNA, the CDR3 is TGCGCCAGCAGTTTTCGGGAGGGTATCGGGGAGCTGTTTTTT. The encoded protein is CASSFREGIGELFF.

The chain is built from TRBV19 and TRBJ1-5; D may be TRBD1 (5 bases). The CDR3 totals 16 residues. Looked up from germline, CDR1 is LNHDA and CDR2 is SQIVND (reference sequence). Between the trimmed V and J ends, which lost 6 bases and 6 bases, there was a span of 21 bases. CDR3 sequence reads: CASRTFGTEPGQPQHF. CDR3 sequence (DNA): TGTGCCAGTAGGACCTTTGGGACTGAACCGGGTCAGCCCCAGCATTTT.

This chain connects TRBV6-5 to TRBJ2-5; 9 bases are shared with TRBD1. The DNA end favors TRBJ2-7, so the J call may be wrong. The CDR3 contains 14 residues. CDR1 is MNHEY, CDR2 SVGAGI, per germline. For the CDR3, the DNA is TGTGCCAGCAGTTACGGGGACAGGGTAGACGAGCAGTACTTC. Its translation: CASSYGDRVDEQYF.

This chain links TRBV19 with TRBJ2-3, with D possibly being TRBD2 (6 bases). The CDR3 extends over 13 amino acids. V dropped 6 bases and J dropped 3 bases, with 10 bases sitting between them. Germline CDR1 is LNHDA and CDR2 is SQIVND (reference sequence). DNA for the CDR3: TGTGCCAGTAGGCTGGAGGGGACAGATACGCAGTATTTT. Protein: CASRLEGTDTQYF.

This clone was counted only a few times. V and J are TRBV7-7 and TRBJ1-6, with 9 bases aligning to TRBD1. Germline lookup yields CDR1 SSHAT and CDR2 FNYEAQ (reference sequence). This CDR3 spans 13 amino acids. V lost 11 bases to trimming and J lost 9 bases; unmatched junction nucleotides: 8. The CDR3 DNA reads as TGTGCCCAACCGGGGACAGGGACTTCACCCCTCCACTTT. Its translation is CAQPGTGTSPLHF.

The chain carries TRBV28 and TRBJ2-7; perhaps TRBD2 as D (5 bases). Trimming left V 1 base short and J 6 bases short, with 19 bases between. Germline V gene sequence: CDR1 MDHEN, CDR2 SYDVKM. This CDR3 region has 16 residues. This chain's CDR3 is CASSLSDSSPFREQYF. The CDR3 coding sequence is TGTGCCAGCAGTTTATCGGACTCATCCCCCTTTCGCGAGCAGTACTTC.

The CDR3 nucleotides read TGTGCCAGCAGTTCATCCCAGCGGGATACGCAGTATTTT. It specifies CASSSSQRDTQYF. The V gene is TRBV6-6, the J gene TRBJ2-3; D may be TRBD2 (5 bases). Germline V gene lookup returns CDR1 MNHNY and CDR2 SVGAGI (reference sequence). Trimming removed 4 bases at V and 6 bases at J, with 11 bases between. This CDR3 has 13 residues.

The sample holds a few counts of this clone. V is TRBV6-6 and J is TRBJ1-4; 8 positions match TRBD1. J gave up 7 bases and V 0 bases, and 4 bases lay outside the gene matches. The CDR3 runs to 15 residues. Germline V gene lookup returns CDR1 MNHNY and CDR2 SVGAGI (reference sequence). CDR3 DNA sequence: TGTGCCAGCAGTTACTCCGCCGACAGGGGTGAAAAACTGTTTTTT. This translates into CASSYSADRGEKLFF.

For the CDR3, the DNA is TGTGCCATCAGACTAGGGGGAGCGAGGGCCACAGATACGCAGTATTTT. This gives the protein CAIRLGGARATDTQYF. The chain employs TRBV10-3 and TRBJ2-3; D possibly corresponds to TRBD1 (6 bases). The CDR3 has 16 amino acids. Deletions cut 6 bases from V and 2 bases from J, with 18 bases between. Per the germline V gene, CDR1 is ENHRY and CDR2 is SYGVKD.

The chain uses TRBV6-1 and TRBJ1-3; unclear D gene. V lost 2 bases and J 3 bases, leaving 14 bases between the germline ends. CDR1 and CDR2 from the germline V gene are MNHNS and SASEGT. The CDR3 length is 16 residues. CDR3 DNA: TGTGCCAGCAGTGAACAAAGAAGCCGAAGTGGAAACACCATATATTTT. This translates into CASSEQRSRSGNTIYF.

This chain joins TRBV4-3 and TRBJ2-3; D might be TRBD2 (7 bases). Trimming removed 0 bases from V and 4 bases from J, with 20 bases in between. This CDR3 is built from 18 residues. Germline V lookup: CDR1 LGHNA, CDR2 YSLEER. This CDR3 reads CASSQDSVGGGFADTQYF. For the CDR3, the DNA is TGCGCCAGCAGCCAAGATTCGGTAGGGGGGGGTTTCGCAGATACGCAGTATTTT.

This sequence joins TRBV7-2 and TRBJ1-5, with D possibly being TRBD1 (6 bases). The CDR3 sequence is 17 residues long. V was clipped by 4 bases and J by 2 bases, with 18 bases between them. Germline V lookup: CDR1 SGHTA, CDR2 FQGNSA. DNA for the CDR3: TGTGCCAGCAGCTCCCTTGGGGGGGCGCAGGGCAATCAGCCCCAGCATTTT. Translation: CASSSLGGAQGNQPQHF.

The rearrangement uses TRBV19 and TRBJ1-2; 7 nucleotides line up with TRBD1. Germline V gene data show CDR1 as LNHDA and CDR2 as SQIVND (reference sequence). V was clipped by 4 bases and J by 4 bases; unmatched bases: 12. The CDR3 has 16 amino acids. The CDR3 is CASSRVSIQGGYGYTF. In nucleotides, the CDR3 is TGTGCCAGTAGTAGGGTGTCGATCCAGGGGGGCTATGGCTACACCTTC.